A single TCR beta chain is shown here with its context. Its specificity is not known. Germline V gene data show CDR1 as SGHRS and CDR2 as YFSETQ. J gave up 5 bases and V 1 base, and 2 bases lay outside the gene matches. The CDR3 length is 13 residues. Method: immunoSEQ multiplex PCR; TCRdb's copy keeps in-frame clones and lacks some. The profile covers about 90,000 clones, with around 85% appearing a single time and roughly 2.9% taken by the ten largest. This entry is derived from a study of glioma-infiltrating T cells after dendritic cell vaccination. Study-level information: Dendritic cells derived from monocytes and pulsed with autologous tumor lysate formed the vaccine. Findings of the study overall: The cohort had few patients with full blood and tumor sets.

Sequenced material: blood, taken before dendritic cell vaccination. The chain couples TRBV5-1 to TRBJ2-5; the match to TRBD1 covers 7 bases. The TCR sequence derives from a human donor with glioblastoma. CDR3 protein: CASSLTGDETQYF. The CDR3 DNA sequence: TGCGCCAGCAGCTTGACAGGGGATGAGACCCAGTACTTC.